This T cell receptor (beta chain) was found in a study of shared clonotypes between healthy human individuals. The CDR3 consists of 14 residues. Generated by immunoSEQ multiplex PCR, the TCRdb table keeps only in-frame clones and is missing some. Of fewer than 500,000 clones in the sample, 75% to 80% were seen once. With respect to this clone: One end of the junction fails to match germline, which may point to a read error.

The material sequenced was PBMCs. The clonotype originates from a woman between 40 and 50 years old in good health. Some clones in this sample may be carry-over from other donors' samples. The J gene is TRBJ1-2, the V gene TRBV5-3; D is undetermined. TRBV5-3 is an ORF, and what it does is uncertain. CDR3 sequence: CASSLGPGWSGYTF. The CDR3, as DNA: TGTGCCAGCAGCTTGGGCCCGGGTTGGAGTGGCTACACCTTC.